The T cell receptor beta chain described here comes from a study of regulatory T cells in long-lasting Graves disease. Time point here: persistent/refractory GD, antithyroid drugs over 5 years with positive TRAb. The TCR library used RNA extracted from PBMCs. This clonotype was detected ten times or more. Trimming left V 4 bases short and J 5 bases short, with 14 bases between. The CDR3 sequence is 14 residues long. CDR1 is ENHRY and CDR2 is SYGVKD in the germline V gene. Arm-PCR of CDR3 regions with iRepertoire HTBI primers generated TCR beta libraries. TCRdb re-called the multiplex PCR reads through MiXCR, storing one row per CDR3 protein. The table includes approximately 400,000 distinct CDR3 sequences, about 23% detected once.

This clonotype was obtained from a woman aged 40-49 years with Graves disease. This chain connects TRBV10-3 to TRBJ1-2; no clear D. The sample consisted of peripheral blood mononuclear cells (PBMCs), taken when the disease was refractory, from a patient treated with antithyroid drugs. DNA of the CDR3: TGTGCCATCAGTGGAGTCCCAGAAGCATATGGCTACACCTTC. Protein product: CAISGVPEAYGYTF.